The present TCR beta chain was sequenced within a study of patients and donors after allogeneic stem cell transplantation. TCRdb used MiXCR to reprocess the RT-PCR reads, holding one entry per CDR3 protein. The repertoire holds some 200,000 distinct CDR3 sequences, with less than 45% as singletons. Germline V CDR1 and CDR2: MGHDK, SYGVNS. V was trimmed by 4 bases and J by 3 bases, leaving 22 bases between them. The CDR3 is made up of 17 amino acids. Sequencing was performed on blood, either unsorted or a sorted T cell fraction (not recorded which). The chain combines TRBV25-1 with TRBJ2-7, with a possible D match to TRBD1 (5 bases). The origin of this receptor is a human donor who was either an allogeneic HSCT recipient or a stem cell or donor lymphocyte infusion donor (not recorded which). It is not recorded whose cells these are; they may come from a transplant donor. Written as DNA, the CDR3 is TGTGCCAGCAGTGCGCAGTCAGGGTTCCCGGTTAACTACGAGCAGTACTTC. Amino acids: CASSAQSGFPVNYEQYF.